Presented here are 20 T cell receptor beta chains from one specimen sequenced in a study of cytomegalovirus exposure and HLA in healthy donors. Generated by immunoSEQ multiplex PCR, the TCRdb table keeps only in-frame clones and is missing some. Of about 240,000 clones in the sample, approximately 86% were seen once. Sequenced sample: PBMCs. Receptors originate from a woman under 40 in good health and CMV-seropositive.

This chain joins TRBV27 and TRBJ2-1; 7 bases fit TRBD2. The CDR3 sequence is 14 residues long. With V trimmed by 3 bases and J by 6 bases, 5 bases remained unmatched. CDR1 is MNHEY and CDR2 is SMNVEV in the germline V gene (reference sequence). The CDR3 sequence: CASSLGGLVNEQFF. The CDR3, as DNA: TGTGCCAGCAGTTTGGGAGGACTAGTCAATGAGCAGTTCTTC.

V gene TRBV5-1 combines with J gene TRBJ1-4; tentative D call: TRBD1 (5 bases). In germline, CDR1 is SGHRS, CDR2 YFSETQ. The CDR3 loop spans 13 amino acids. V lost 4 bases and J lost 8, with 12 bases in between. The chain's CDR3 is CASSAGWGEKLFF. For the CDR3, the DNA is TGCGCCAGCAGCGCAGGGTGGGGAGAAAAACTGTTTTTT.

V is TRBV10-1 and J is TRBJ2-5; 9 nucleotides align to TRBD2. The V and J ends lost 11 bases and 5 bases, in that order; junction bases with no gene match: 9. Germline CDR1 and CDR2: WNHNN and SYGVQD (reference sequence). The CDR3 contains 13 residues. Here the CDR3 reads CADPGLAPETQYF. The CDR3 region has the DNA TGCGCCGATCCGGGACTAGCTCCCGAGACCCAGTACTTC.

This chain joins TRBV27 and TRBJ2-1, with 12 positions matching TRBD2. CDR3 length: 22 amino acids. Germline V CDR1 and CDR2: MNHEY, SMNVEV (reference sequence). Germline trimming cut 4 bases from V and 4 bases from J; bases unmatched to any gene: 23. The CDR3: CASSSKPPSGRASPLNYNEQFF. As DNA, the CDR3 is TGTGCCAGCAGTTCAAAACCGCCTAGCGGGAGGGCCTCACCATTAAATTACAATGAGCAGTTCTTC.

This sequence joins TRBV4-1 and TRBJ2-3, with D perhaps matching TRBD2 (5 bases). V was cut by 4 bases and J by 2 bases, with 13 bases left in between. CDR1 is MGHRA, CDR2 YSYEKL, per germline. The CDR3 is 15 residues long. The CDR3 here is CASSLSSGSTDTQYF. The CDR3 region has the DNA TGCGCCAGCAGCCTTTCCAGCGGTTCCACAGATACGCAGTATTTT.

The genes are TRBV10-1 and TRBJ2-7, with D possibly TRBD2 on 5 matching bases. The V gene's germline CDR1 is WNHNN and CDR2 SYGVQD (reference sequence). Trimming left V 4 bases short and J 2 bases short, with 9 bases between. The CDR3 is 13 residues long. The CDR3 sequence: CASSVGLTYEQYF. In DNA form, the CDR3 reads TGCGCCAGCAGTGTAGGACTCACCTACGAGCAGTACTTC.

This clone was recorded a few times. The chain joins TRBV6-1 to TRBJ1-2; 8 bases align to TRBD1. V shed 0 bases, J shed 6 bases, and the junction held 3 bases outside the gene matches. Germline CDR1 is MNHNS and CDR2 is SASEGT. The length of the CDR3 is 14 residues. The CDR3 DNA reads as TGTGCCAGCAGTGAAGCGCCAGGGGGCCATGGCTACACCTTC. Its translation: CASSEAPGGHGYTF.

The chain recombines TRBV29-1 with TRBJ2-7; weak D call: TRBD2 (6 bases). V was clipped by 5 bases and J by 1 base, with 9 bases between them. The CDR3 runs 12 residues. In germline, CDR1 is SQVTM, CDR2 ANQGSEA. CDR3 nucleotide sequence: TGCAGCGTTACGGGACTTTCCTACGAGCAGTACTTC. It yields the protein CSVTGLSYEQYF.

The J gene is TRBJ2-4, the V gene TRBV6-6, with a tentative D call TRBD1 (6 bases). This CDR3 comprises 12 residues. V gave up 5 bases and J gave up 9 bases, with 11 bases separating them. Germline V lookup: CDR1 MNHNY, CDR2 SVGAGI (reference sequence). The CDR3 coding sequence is TGTGCCAGCAGTCCCCCCAGGGGCATTCAGTACTTC. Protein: CASSPPRGIQYF.

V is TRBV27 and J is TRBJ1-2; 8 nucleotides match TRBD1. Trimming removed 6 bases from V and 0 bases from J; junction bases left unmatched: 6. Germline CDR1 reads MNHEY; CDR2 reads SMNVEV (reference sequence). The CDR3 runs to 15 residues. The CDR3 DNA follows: TGTGCCAGCAGCCCCGGGACAGGCTCTAACTATGGCTACACCTTC. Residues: CASSPGTGSNYGYTF.

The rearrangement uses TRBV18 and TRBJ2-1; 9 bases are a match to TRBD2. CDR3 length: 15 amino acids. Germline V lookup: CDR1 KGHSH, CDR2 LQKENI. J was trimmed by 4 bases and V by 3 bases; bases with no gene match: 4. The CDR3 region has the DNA TGTGCCAGCTCACCGGAAGCGGGAGGTTACAATGAGCAGTTCTTC. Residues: CASSPEAGGYNEQFF. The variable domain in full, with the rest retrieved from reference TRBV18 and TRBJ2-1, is NAGVMQNPRHLVRRRGQEARLRCSPMKGHSHVYWYRQLPEEGLKFMVYLQKENIIDESGMPKERFSAEFPKEGPSILRIQQVVRGDSAAYFCASSPEAGGYNEQFFGPGTRLTVL.

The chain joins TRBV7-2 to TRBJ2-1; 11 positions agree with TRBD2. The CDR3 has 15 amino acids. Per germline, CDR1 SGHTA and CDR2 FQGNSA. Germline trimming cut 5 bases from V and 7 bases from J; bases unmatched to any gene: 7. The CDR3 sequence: CASSNSGRATNEQFF. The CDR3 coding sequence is TGTGCCAGCAGCAATAGCGGGAGGGCCACGAATGAGCAGTTCTTC.

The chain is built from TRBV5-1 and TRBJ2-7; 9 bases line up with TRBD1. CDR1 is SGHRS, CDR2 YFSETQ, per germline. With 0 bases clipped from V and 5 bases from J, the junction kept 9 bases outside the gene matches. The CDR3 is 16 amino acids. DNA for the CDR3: TGCGCCAGCAGCTTGGAGCCCGACAGGGGGATCCACGAGCAGTACTTC. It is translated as CASSLEPDRGIHEQYF.

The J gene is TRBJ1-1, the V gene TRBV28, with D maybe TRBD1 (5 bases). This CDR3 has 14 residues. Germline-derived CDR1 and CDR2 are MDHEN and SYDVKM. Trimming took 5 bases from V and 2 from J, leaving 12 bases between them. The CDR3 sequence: CASSVPGGNTEAFF. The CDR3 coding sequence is TGTGCCAGCAGTGTCCCGGGGGGAAACACTGAAGCTTTCTTT. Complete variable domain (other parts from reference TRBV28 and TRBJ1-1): DVKVTQSSRYLVKRTGEKVFLECVQDMDHENMFWYRQDPGLGLRLIYFSYDVKMKEKGDIPEGYSVSREKKERFSLILESASTNQTSMYLCASSVPGGNTEAFFGQGTRLTVV.

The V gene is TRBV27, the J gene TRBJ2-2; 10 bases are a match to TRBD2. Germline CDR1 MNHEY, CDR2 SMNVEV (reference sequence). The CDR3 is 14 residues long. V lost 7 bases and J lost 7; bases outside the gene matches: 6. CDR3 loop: CASTASGSVGELFF. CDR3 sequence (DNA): TGTGCCAGCACGGCTAGCGGGAGCGTCGGGGAGCTGTTTTTT.

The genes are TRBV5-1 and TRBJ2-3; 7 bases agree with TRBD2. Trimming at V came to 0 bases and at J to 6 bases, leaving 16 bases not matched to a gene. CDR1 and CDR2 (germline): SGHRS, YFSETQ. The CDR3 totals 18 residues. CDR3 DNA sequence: TGCGCCAGCAGCTTGGTCCTACGGGAGGCAGGCGGACCGGATACGCAGTATTTT. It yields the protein CASSLVLREAGGPDTQYF.

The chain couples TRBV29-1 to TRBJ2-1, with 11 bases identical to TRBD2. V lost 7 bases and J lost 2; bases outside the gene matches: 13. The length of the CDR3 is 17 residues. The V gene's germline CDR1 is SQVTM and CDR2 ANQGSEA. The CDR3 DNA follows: TGCAGCGCCATAGCGGGAGGGCCCGTGGGGACCTACAATGAGCAGTTCTTC. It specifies CSAIAGGPVGTYNEQFF.

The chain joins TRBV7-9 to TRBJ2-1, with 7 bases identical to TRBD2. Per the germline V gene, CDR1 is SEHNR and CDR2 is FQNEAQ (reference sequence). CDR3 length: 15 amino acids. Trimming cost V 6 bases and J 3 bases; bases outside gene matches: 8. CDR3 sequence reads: CASRGGDVFYNEQFF. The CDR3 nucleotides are TGTGCCAGCAGGGGGGGGGACGTCTTCTACAATGAGCAGTTCTTC.

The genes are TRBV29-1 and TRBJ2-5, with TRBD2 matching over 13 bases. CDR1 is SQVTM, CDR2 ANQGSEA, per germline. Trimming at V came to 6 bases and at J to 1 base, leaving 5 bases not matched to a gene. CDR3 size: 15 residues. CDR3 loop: CSVALAGGLQETQYF. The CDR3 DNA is TGCAGCGTCGCACTAGCGGGAGGGCTCCAAGAGACCCAGTACTTC.

The CDR3 coding sequence is TGTGCCAGCAGTTACAGGGAAGGAGGCTATGGCTACACCTTC. Translation: CASSYREGGYGYTF. V is TRBV6-5 and J is TRBJ1-2; D not resolved. V gave up 2 bases and J gave up 4 bases, with 11 bases separating them. Germline CDR1 reads MNHEY; CDR2 reads SVGAGI. CDR3 length equals 14 residues.